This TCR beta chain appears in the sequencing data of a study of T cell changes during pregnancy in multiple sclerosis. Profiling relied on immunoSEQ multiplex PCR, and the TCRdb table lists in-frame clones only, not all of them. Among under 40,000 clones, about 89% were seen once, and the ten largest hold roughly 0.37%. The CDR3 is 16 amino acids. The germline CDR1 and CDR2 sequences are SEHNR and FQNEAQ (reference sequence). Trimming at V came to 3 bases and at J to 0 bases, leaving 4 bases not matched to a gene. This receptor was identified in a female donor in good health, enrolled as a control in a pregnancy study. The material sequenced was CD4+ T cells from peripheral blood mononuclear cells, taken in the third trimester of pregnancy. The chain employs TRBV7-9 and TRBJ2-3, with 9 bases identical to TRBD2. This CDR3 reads CASSFQAGGSTDTQYF. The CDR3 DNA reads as TGTGCCAGCAGCTTTCAAGCGGGGGGTAGCACAGATACGCAGTATTTT.